This T cell receptor beta chain was captured in a study of blood T cell repertoires in COVID-19. Background on the study: Sites across the United States, Italy and Spain contributed samples from acute and convalescent COVID-19. Sources were T cells, B-cell-depleted T cells, or PBMCs; the material itself was cDNA or gDNA.

This CDR3 is 14 amino acids long. Germline V gives CDR1 MNHEY, CDR2 SMNVEV (reference sequence). V lost 8 bases to trimming and J lost 5 bases, with 15 bases between them. Source study methods: The assay estimated nucleated cells by amplifying reference gene primers. TCRdb's table, derived via immunoSEQ multiplex PCR, lists solely in-frame clones and lacks some. The V and J calls and clone size are taken from that table; D and trimming were inferred from the DNA. The table records some 120,000 clones, 80% to 90% of them present only once. This TCR derives from a woman in her sixties or seventies with acute or convalescent COVID-19. The chain carries TRBV27 and TRBJ2-2; D may be TRBD2 (5 bases). The sample was peripheral blood. The CDR3 DNA reads as TGTGCCAGCGGATGGCAGAGAGGGACCGGGGAGCTGTTTTTT. Translation: CASGWQRGTGELFF.